The 22 T cell receptor beta chains below come from one sample, sequenced in a study of OX40 agonist ivuxolimab in advanced cancers. Measured with immunoSEQ multiplex PCR; TCRdb has only the in-frame clones, and not every one. The sample records around 40,000 clones, 85% to 90% being singletons. Sequenced material: CD4+ or CD8+ T cells sorted from blood, taken in a trial of the OX40 agonist ivuxolimab. These receptors were taken from an adult with an advanced solid tumor such as melanoma, head and neck, liver or kidney cancer.

The chain links TRBV10-3 to TRBJ1-2; TRBD1 matches 9 bases. The V and J ends lost 5 bases and 0 bases, in that order; junction bases with no gene match: 7. Germline-derived CDR1 and CDR2 are ENHRY and SYGVKD. The CDR3 has 16 amino acids. The CDR3 protein is CAISTGTGSSNYGYTF. In DNA, the CDR3 is TGTGCCATCAGTACCGGGACAGGGTCTTCTAACTATGGCTACACCTTC.

The gene calls are TRBV28 and TRBJ1-2, with 7 bases matching TRBD1. The J segment lost 8 bases and the V segment lost 6 bases, leaving 9 bases of the junction unmatched. Germline V gene sequence: CDR1 MDHEN, CDR2 SYDVKM. The CDR3 length is 13 residues. CDR3 protein: CASRIRQGEGYTF. CDR3 nucleotide sequence: TGTGCCAGCAGAATACGACAGGGTGAGGGCTACACCTTC.

The rearrangement links TRBV18 to TRBJ2-2; no clear D gene. Germline CDR1 reads KGHSH; CDR2 reads LQKENI. V was pared by 6 bases and J by 0 bases, with 5 bases between. This CDR3 spans 13 amino acids. The CDR3 protein is CASSRANTGELFF. CDR3 sequence (DNA): TGTGCCAGCTCCCGGGCGAACACCGGGGAGCTGTTTTTT. The full variable domain, completed using reference TRBV18 and TRBJ2-2, is NAGVMQNPRHLVRRRGQEARLRCSPMKGHSHVYWYRQLPEEGLKFMVYLQKENIIDESGMPKERFSAEFPKEGPSILRIQQVVRGDSAAYFCASSRANTGELFFGEGSRLTVL.

The chain employs TRBV9 and TRBJ2-3; perhaps TRBD1 as D (5 bases). The V end was cut by 3 bases, the J end by 1 base, with 12 bases between. The CDR3 has 15 amino acids. Per the germline V gene, CDR1 is SGDLS and CDR2 is YYNGEE. CDR3 nucleotide sequence: TGTGCCAGCAGCGCCGACCTAGGGGGCACAGATACGCAGTATTTT. Protein: CASSADLGGTDTQYF.

V and J are TRBV5-6 and TRBJ1-5; D is unclear. The germline CDR1 and CDR2 sequences are SGHDT and YYEEEE. V lost 5 bases, J lost 7 bases, and 10 bases lay in between. The CDR3 consists of 12 residues. The CDR3 loop is CASSSTGQPQHF. In nucleotides, the CDR3 is TGTGCCAGCAGTTCCACCGGACAGCCCCAGCATTTT.

The chain employs TRBV19 and TRBJ1-1, with a possible D match to TRBD1 (6 bases). Trimming removed 4 bases from V and 0 bases from J, with 9 bases in between. The CDR3 is made up of 14 amino acids. CDR1 and CDR2 from the germline V gene are LNHDA and SQIVND (reference sequence). The DNA for the CDR3 is TGTGCCAGTAGTAAAAACAGGGTGAACACTGAAGCTTTCTTT. The encoded protein is CASSKNRVNTEAFF.

The V gene is TRBV5-1, the J gene TRBJ2-5, with 8 bases lining up with TRBD2. The CDR3 is 18 amino acids. V was clipped by 4 bases and J by 4 bases; unmatched bases: 18. Germline CDR1 SGHRS, CDR2 YFSETQ. The CDR3 is CASSPGLVGFHGRETQYF. The CDR3 nucleotides read TGCGCCAGCAGCCCGGGACTAGTGGGGTTCCACGGGAGAGAGACCCAGTACTTC.

This chain uses TRBV11-2 with TRBJ1-5; D not certain. CDR1 and CDR2 (germline): SGHAT, FQNNGV. The CDR3 has 13 residues. V gave up 1 base and J gave up 6 bases, with 7 bases separating them. The DNA of the CDR3 is TGTGCCAGCAGCTTAGGGTTGGGTCAGCCCCAGCATTTT. Protein: CASSLGLGQPQHF.

The chain uses TRBV11-2 and TRBJ2-1, with a tentative D call TRBD2 (6 bases). CDR3 length equals 17 residues. Trimming removed 5 bases at V and 3 bases at J, with 20 bases between. Germline CDR1 reads SGHAT; CDR2 reads FQNNGV. In DNA, the CDR3 is TGTGCCAGCAGCCCCCGGGATGGTGGGGGACTCTACAATGAGCAGTTCTTC. This gives the protein CASSPRDGGGLYNEQFF. The whole variable domain, filled in from reference TRBV11-2 and TRBJ2-1, reads EAGVAQSPRYKIIEKRQSVAFWCNPISGHATLYWYQQILGQGPKLLIQFQNNGVVDDSQLPKDRFSAERLKGVDSTLKIQPAKLEDSAVYLCASSPRDGGGLYNEQFFGPGTRLTVL.

This chain joins TRBV6-6 and TRBJ1-2, with TRBD1 identical over 9 bases. The CDR3 is 15 residues long. Germline assignment: CDR1 MNHNY and CDR2 SVGAGI (reference sequence). The trim removed 5 bases at V and 6 bases at J, leaving 10 bases unmatched. CDR3 nucleotide sequence: TGTGCCAGCAGTGACCCGGGACAGGGTGAAGATGGCTACACCTTC. Protein sequence: CASSDPGQGEDGYTF.

This sequence joins TRBV7-9 and TRBJ2-3, with D perhaps matching TRBD2 (7 bases). The V gene lost 5 bases and the J gene lost 9 bases, with 12 bases spanning the gap. CDR1 is SEHNR, CDR2 FQNEAQ, per germline (reference sequence). This CDR3 is 12 amino acids long. The CDR3 spells CASSPGRGTQYF. The CDR3 bases are TGTGCCAGCAGCCCAGGGAGGGGGACGCAGTATTTT.

The J gene is TRBJ1-4, the V gene TRBV6-5; D not certain. V gave up 0 bases and J gave up 0 bases, with 8 bases separating them. The CDR3 contains 16 residues. The germline V gene encodes CDR1 MNHEY and CDR2 SVGAGI. CDR3 region: CASSYSLSSTNEKLFF. CDR3 bases: TGTGCCAGCAGTTACTCGTTAAGTTCAACTAATGAAAAACTGTTTTTT.

The chain links TRBV11-2 to TRBJ2-7, with D perhaps given as TRBD1 or TRBD2 (5 bases each). This CDR3 is 13 amino acids long. V gave up 6 bases and J gave up 2 bases, with 11 bases separating them. Germline V gives CDR1 SGHAT, CDR2 FQNNGV. The chain's CDR3 is CASRGRSAYEQYF. CDR3 nucleotides: TGTGCCAGCAGGGGACGCTCAGCCTACGAGCAGTACTTC.

This chain uses TRBV10-3 with TRBJ1-5, with 8 positions matching TRBD1. Trimming cost V 8 bases and J 5 bases; bases outside gene matches: 5. The CDR3 is made up of 13 amino acids. Per germline, CDR1 ENHRY and CDR2 SYGVKD. CDR3 loop: CAIGGQDDQPQHF. The CDR3 bases are TGTGCCATCGGGGGACAGGATGATCAGCCCCAGCATTTT.

The V gene is TRBV6-5, the J gene TRBJ1-6, with no clear D. V was pared by 6 bases and J by 8 bases, with 11 bases between. The CDR3 has 13 residues. Per the germline V gene, CDR1 is MNHEY and CDR2 is SVGAGI. DNA of the CDR3: TGTGCCAGCAGCTCGGGAGCCGATTCACCCCTCCACTTT. The encoded protein is CASSSGADSPLHF.

V gene TRBV29-1 combines with J gene TRBJ1-5, with 7 bases lining up with TRBD1. With 5 bases clipped from V and 7 bases from J, the junction kept 11 bases outside the gene matches. This CDR3 is 14 amino acids long. CDR1 is SQVTM and CDR2 is ANQGSEA in the germline V gene. CDR3 nucleotides: TGCAGCGTTTCTGACAGGGACGGGCGGCAGCCCCAGCATTTT. Amino acids: CSVSDRDGRQPQHF.

The chain combines TRBV7-2 with TRBJ2-7, with TRBD1 as a possible D gene (6 bases). The V gene's germline CDR1 is SGHTA and CDR2 FQGNSA. CDR3 size: 13 residues. The V and J ends lost 5 bases and 6 bases respectively, with 14 bases between them. The DNA for the CDR3 is TGTGCCAGCAGCCTCCGGACAGAAAGCGAGCAGTACTTC. Translated, it gives CASSLRTESEQYF.

The chain joins TRBV7-9 to TRBJ2-5; no clear D. Germline V gene sequence: CDR1 SEHNR, CDR2 FQNEAQ (reference sequence). The CDR3 runs 12 residues. Trimming took off 1 base at V and 6 bases at J, with 6 bases between the two ends. The CDR3 DNA sequence: TGTGCCAGCAGCTTAGGGGTGAAGACCCAGTACTTC. It specifies CASSLGVKTQYF.

The chain employs TRBV11-1 and TRBJ1-5, with D tentatively TRBD1 (6 bases). Trimming stripped 5 bases from V and 7 bases from J, with 18 bases between. Germline assignment: CDR1 SGHAT and CDR2 FQDESV (reference sequence). CDR3 length: 15 amino acids. This chain's CDR3 is CASSLSPGAGQPQHF. CDR3 DNA sequence: TGTGCCAGCAGCCTGTCCCCGGGGGCAGGGCAGCCCCAGCATTTT. The full variable domain, with the rest looked up from reference TRBV11-1 and TRBJ1-5, is EAEVAQSPRYKITEKSQAVAFWCDPISGHATLYWYRQILGQGPELLVQFQDESVVDDSQLPKDRFSAERLKGVDSTLKIQPAELGDSAMYLCASSLSPGAGQPQHFGDGTRLSIL.

The chain joins TRBV11-2 to TRBJ1-5, with D maybe TRBD1 (6 bases). The V gene's germline CDR1 is SGHAT and CDR2 FQNNGV. The CDR3 is 15 amino acids. Trimming removed 6 bases from V and 7 bases from J, with 19 bases in between. The DNA of the CDR3 is TGTGCCAGCAGATGCCCAAAACAGGGTCCCCAGCCCCAGCATTTT. Translation gives CASRCPKQGPQPQHF. The variable domain in full, completed from reference TRBV11-2 and TRBJ1-5, reads EAGVAQSPRYKIIEKRQSVAFWCNPISGHATLYWYQQILGQGPKLLIQFQNNGVVDDSQLPKDRFSAERLKGVDSTLKIQPAKLEDSAVYLCASRCPKQGPQPQHFGDGTRLSIL.

The chain combines TRBV5-1 with TRBJ1-2, with D maybe TRBD1 (5 bases). The CDR3 loop spans 13 amino acids. Trimming cost V 0 bases and J 4 bases, with 7 bases left between them. Germline V gene data show CDR1 as SGHRS and CDR2 as YFSETQ. CDR3 in DNA: TGCGCCAGCAGCTTGGGAGGGGCCTATGGCTACACCTTC. It codes for CASSLGGAYGYTF.

V gene TRBV7-3 combines with J gene TRBJ1-1; D unresolved. This CDR3 spans 13 amino acids. The germline V gene encodes CDR1 SGHTA and CDR2 FQGTGA. V shed 5 bases and J shed 4 bases, with 11 bases lying between them. Here the CDR3 reads CASSPTPGTEAFF. The CDR3 region has the DNA TGTGCCAGCAGCCCCACACCGGGCACTGAAGCTTTCTTT.